Sequencing of this T cell receptor (beta chain) was carried out in a study of shared clonotypes between healthy human individuals. Study-wide results and limits: An anticipated effect of sequencing depth on clonotype sharing among donors was recognized.

V lost 2 bases and J 5 bases, leaving 12 bases between the germline ends. The CDR3 covers 14 residues. From germline, CDR1 is SEHNR and CDR2 FQNEAQ (reference sequence). On this clone itself: Antigen unknown.

Sequencing was performed with immunoSEQ multiplex PCR; in TCRdb, only in-frame clones are kept and a portion is missing. The sample holds some 2,500,000 clones, approximately 93% seen once. The sequence came from a man younger than 30 in good health. Some clones in this sample may be carry-over from other donors' samples. The sample consisted of naive CD4+ T cells from PBMCs. Subset defined: CD45RA+ positively selected. The rearrangement uses TRBV7-9 and TRBJ1-1; a possible D gene is TRBD1 (5 bases). Written as DNA, the CDR3 is TGTGCCAGCAGCTTAAGTTCGGGGGAAACTGAAGCTTTCTTT. This translates into CASSLSSGETEAFF.